The T cell receptor beta chain under discussion was sequenced for a study of T cell repertoires in cytomegalovirus infection. Study information: Public TCR beta signatures were indicative of both CMV infection and a matching HLA type.

TCRdb ran MiXCR on the reads and lists one entry per CDR3 protein. Counted here are around 130,000 distinct CDR3 sequences, approximately 9.2% occurring once; the ten biggest clones make up about a tenth. General study results and limits: The cumulative frequency of public TCR beta families distinguished individuals who carried CMV together with the relevant HLA. Dominating the ex vivo response were TCR beta clonotypes that were CMV-specific and HLA-C-restricted.

Germline lookup yields CDR1 SGHRS and CDR2 YFSETQ. Trimming pared 0 bases from V and 6 bases from J, leaving 11 bases between. The CDR3 spans 14 residues. Ten or more counts support this clonotype. Antigen unknown. The sample was PBMCs. This TCR was sampled from a human donor in good health (CMV status not recorded). Some clones in this sample may be carry-over from other donors' samples. The chain combines TRBV5-1 with TRBJ2-3; D gene unclear. The CDR3 here is CASSLEGNPDTQYF. The CDR3 region has the DNA TGCGCCAGCAGCTTGGAAGGAAATCCTGATACGCAGTATTTT.